The 11 T cell receptor beta chains below were found in one sample sequenced in a study of T cells after yellow fever vaccination. From the 5' RACE reads, TCRdb called clonotypes with MiXCR, one entry per CDR3 protein. This sample has 120,000 or so distinct CDR3 sequences, with almost 9% found just once. Source: CD8+ T cells sorted from PBMCs, taken on the day of the yellow fever booster vaccination. All receptors derive from a man younger than 30 who received the YFV17D yellow fever vaccine.

V is TRBV18 and J is TRBJ1-2, with no clear D. The CDR3 runs 16 residues. Trimming stripped 6 bases from V and 2 bases from J, with 19 bases between. Per the germline V gene, CDR1 is KGHSH and CDR2 is LQKENI. CDR3 region: CASSRPQTLRNYGYTF. CDR3 sequence (DNA): TGTGCCAGCTCCCGACCTCAAACGCTGCGAAACTATGGCTACACCTTC.

There are a few counts of this clonotype. The chain recombines TRBV27 with TRBJ1-1, with TRBD1 matching over 11 bases. The CDR3 has 16 residues. The germline V gene has CDR1 MNHEY and CDR2 SMNVEV (reference sequence). V was clipped by 4 bases and J by 0 bases; unmatched bases: 4. The CDR3 sequence is CASSSGQGAVNTEAFF. The DNA for the CDR3 is TGTGCCAGCAGTTCCGGACAGGGGGCCGTGAACACTGAAGCTTTCTTT.

This chain uses TRBV4-3 with TRBJ2-1, with TRBD2 matching 10 bases. The germline V gene has CDR1 LGHNA and CDR2 YSLEER. CDR3 length equals 18 residues. V dropped 0 bases and J dropped 3; count of bases not matched to a gene: 8. The CDR3 reads CASSQDHSLAGGYNEQFF. The CDR3 DNA is TGCGCCAGCAGCCAAGACCACTCCTTAGCGGGGGGCTACAATGAGCAGTTCTTC.

This clonotype was recorded once. The chain couples TRBV7-8 to TRBJ1-1; D remains unclear. V lost 4 bases and J 3 bases, leaving 9 bases between the germline ends. CDR1 is SGHVS, CDR2 FQNEAQ, per germline. The CDR3 spans 13 residues. The CDR3 DNA reads TGTGCCAGCAGCTACCCACCGTACACTGAAGCTTTCTTT. Translating it yields CASSYPPYTEAFF.

This clonotype appeared a few times. This chain connects TRBV5-6 to TRBJ2-7; D gene unclear. The CDR3 extends over 13 amino acids. The germline gives CDR1 SGHDT, CDR2 YYEEEE. The germline V and J ends were trimmed by 1 base and 3 bases, with 8 bases remaining between them. The CDR3 nucleotides read TGTGCCAGCAGCTTGCGCAGACTCTACGAGCAGTACGTC. It codes for CASSLRRLYEQYV.

J is TRBJ1-2 and V is TRBV5-5; no firm D call. The CDR3 is 14 amino acids. V lost 4 bases and J lost 3, with 13 bases in between. Germline assignment: CDR1 SGHKS and CDR2 YYEKEE (reference sequence). The CDR3 DNA is TGTGCCAGCAGCCCCGAGGCGGGATACTATGGCTACACCTTC. It codes for CASSPEAGYYGYTF.

This clonotype was picked up many times. This chain uses TRBV12-3 or TRBV12-4 with TRBJ2-2, with D unclear. V was shortened by 7 bases and J by 7 bases, with 10 bases between the two germline ends. The CDR3 contains 12 residues. The CDR3 protein is CASIVDGGELFF. CDR3 nucleotides: TGTGCCAGCATCGTCGACGGCGGGGAGCTGTTTTTT.

This rearrangement joins TRBV7-8 to TRBJ2-1; a weak D match, TRBD2 (6 bases). This CDR3 is built from 17 residues. The germline V gene has CDR1 SGHVS and CDR2 FQNEAQ. Trimming left V 1 base short and J 0 bases short, with 13 bases between. The CDR3 DNA reads TGTGCCAGCAGCTTAGGGTCCGCGGGGAGCTCCTACAATGAGCAGTTCTTC. Protein product: CASSLGSAGSSYNEQFF.

This clonotype has a handful of counts. The gene calls are TRBV7-2 and TRBJ2-1, with a weak D call TRBD1 (7 bases). The germline gives CDR1 SGHTA, CDR2 FQGNSA. Between the trimmed V and J ends, which lost 3 bases and 10 bases, there was a span of 28 bases. CDR3 length equals 18 residues. The CDR3 region has the DNA TGTGCCAGCAGCTTTAGACGGGACCCAGGGGGGCTCCCATGGGAGCAGTTCTTC. Protein: CASSFRRDPGGLPWEQFF.

This clonotype has a handful of counts. This chain connects TRBV12-3 or TRBV12-4 to TRBJ2-3; D may be TRBD1 (5 bases). V was shortened by 5 bases and J by 6 bases, with 12 bases between the two germline ends. The CDR3 spans 13 residues. The CDR3 DNA reads TGTGCCAGCAGTGCCGGACACCTCGATACGCAGTATTTT. Translating it yields CASSAGHLDTQYF.

The V call is TRBV7-6, the J call TRBJ2-1; 14 nucleotides match TRBD2. V lost 5 bases and J lost 8; bases outside the gene matches: 5. This CDR3 is built from 15 residues. CDR1 is SGHVS, CDR2 FNYEAQ, per germline. Here the CDR3 DNA reads TGTGCCAGCAGCCAGACTAGCGGGGGGGATCATGAGCAGTTCTTC. Translation: CASSQTSGGDHEQFF.